This T cell receptor beta chain was recovered during a study of molecular identifiers for immune sequencing clone quantification. Looked up from germline, CDR1 is SGHVS and CDR2 is FQNEAQ. V lost 5 bases and J lost 3; bases outside the gene matches: 2. The CDR3 covers 13 residues. Study observations and caveats: Researchers reportedly could pick up spiked Jurkat TCR RNA from one cell mixed into one million naive cells. More than 99% of effector molecules, versus under 1% of naive-cell molecules, belonged to clones above 20 RNA copies.

Sorting captured naive CD8 T cells as CD8+CD4-CCR7+CD45RA+. This clonotype was picked up many times. Its antigen is currently unknown. Via MiXCR, TCRdb re-called the PCR reads, giving one row per CDR3 protein. The sample shows about 510,000 distinct CDR3 sequences, around a fifth of them seen only once. The V gene is TRBV7-8, the J gene TRBJ2-3; 7 bases match TRBD2. Sample: naive CD8+ T cells from blood, with Jurkat cell RNA spiked in. Subset noted: FACS-sorted CD8+CD4-CCR7+CD45RA+ naive T cells. The sequence derives from a human donor in good health. Some libraries in this study had Jurkat cell RNA spiked in. The CDR3 DNA follows: TGTGCCAGCAGCCGGGGACTAACAGATACGCAGTATTTT. This translates into CASSRGLTDTQYF.